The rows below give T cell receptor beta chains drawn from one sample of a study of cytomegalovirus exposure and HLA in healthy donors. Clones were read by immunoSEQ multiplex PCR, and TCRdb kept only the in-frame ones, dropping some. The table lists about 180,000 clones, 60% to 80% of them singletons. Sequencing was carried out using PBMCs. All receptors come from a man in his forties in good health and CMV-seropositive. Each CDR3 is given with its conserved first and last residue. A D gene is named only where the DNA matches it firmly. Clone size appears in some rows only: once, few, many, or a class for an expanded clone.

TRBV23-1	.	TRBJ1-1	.	CASSQWGLKGWVLNTEAFF	TGCGCCAGCAGTCAATGGGGTTTAAAGGGGTGGGTATTGAACACTGAAGCTTTCTTT
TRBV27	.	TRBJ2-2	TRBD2	CASGVSGRRPGELFF	TGTGCCAGTGGGGTTAGCGGGAGAAGGCCCGGGGAGCTGTTTTTT
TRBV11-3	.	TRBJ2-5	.	CASSQQALRRDQMETQYF	TGTGCCAGCAGCCAACAGGCCCTACGGCGGGATCAGATGGAGACCCAGTACTTC
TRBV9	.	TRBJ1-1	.	CASSLTGANTEAFF	TGTGCCAGCAGCCTTACAGGCGCGAACACTGAAGCTTTCTTT
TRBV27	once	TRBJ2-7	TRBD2	CASREVTSGSYEQYF	TGTGCCAGCAGGGAAGTGACTAGCGGTTCCTACGAGCAGTACTTC
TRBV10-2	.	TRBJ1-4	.	CASSDSTAGTNEKLFF	TGCGCCAGCAGTGATTCGACAGCGGGAACTAATGAAAAACTGTTTTTT
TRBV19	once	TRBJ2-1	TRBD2	CASNPSGRFHEQFF	TGTGCCAGTAACCCTAGCGGGAGGTTCCATGAGCAGTTCTTC
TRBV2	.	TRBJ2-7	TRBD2	CASSEFLAGAYEQYF	TGTGCCAGCAGTGAATTTTTAGCGGGAGCCTACGAGCAGTACTTC
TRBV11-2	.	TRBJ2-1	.	CASSTPTDGDEQFF	TGTGCCAGCAGCACCCCTACGGACGGGGATGAGCAGTTCTTC
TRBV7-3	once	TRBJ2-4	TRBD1	CASSFDRGTKNIQYF	TGTGCCAGCAGCTTCGACAGGGGAACCAAAAACATTCAGTACTTC
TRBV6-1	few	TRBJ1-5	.	CASSGTFNQPQHF	TGTGCCAGCAGTGGGACTTTCAATCAGCCCCAGCATTTT
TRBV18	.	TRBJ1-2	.	CASSPPGHYGYTF	TGTGCCAGCTCACCACCGGGGCACTATGGCTACACCTTC
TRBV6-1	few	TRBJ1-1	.	CASSDRPLEAFF	TGTGCCAGCAGCGACAGGCCCCTTGAAGCTTTCTTT
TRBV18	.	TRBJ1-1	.	CASSPPAVMNTEAFF	TGTGCCAGCTCACCTCCCGCGGTCATGAACACTGAAGCTTTCTTT
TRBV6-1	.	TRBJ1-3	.	CASSEMSLSGNTIYF	TGTGCCAGCAGTGAAATGTCCCTCTCTGGAAACACCATATATTTT
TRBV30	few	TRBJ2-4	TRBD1	CASTSGTGASQYF	TGTGCCTCTACGTCCGGGACAGGGGCCAGTCAGTACTTC
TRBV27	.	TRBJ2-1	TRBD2	CASSLMPGTSGSYEQFF	TGTGCCAGCAGTCTAATGCCCGGGACTAGCGGGAGCTATGAGCAGTTCTTC
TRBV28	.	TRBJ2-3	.	CASSPWTAFDTQYF	TGTGCCAGCAGTCCCTGGACAGCCTTTGACACGCAGTATTTT
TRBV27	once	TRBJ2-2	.	CASSLYGGTGELFF	TGTGCCAGCAGTTTATACGGGGGCACCGGGGAGCTGTTTTTT
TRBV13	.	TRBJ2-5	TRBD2	CASSPEGREGRGETQYF	TGTGCCAGCAGCCCTGAGGGGCGGGAGGGCCGGGGAGAGACCCAGTACTTC
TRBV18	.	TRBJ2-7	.	CASSPEGSGAYEQYF	TGTGCCAGCTCACCCGAGGGTTCGGGGGCCTACGAGCAGTACTTC
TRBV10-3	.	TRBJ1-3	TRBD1	CAISRGTGDLVDTIYF	TGTGCCATCAGTCGGGGGACAGGGGATCTTGTTGACACCATATATTTT
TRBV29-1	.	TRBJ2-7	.	CSVQWTGRELYEQYF	TGCAGCGTGCAGTGGACAGGGAGGGAACTCTACGAGCAGTACTTC
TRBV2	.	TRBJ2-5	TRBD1	CASGTGAEETQYF	TGTGCCAGCGGTACAGGGGCGGAGGAGACCCAGTACTTC
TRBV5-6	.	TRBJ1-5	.	CASSSGDQPQHF	TGTGCCAGCAGCTCCGGTGATCAGCCCCAGCATTTT
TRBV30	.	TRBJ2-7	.	CAWSPGGSSYEQYF	TGTGCCTGGAGCCCAGGAGGGAGCTCCTACGAGCAGTACTTC
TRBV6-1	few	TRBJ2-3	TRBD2	CASSRDYTDTQYF	TGTGCCAGCAGCCGGGACTACACAGATACGCAGTATTTT
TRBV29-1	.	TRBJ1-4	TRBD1	CSVGYTGVYEKLFF	TGCAGCGTTGGCTATACAGGGGTCTATGAAAAACTGTTTTTT
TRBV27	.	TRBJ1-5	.	CASSFKRPGEQPQHF	TGTGCCAGCAGTTTTAAACGCCCCGGGGAACAGCCCCAGCATTTT
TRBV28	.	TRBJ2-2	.	CAVTPGHNTGELFF	TGTGCCGTCACTCCGGGACATAACACCGGGGAGCTGTTTTTT
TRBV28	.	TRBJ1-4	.	CATAKLSTNEKLFF	TGTGCCACCGCGAAACTATCAACTAATGAAAAACTGTTTTTT
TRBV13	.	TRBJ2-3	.	CASSLASEGTQYF	TGTGCCAGCAGCTTAGCGTCGGAGGGGACGCAGTATTTT
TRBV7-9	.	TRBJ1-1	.	CASSSGQNTEAFF	TGTGCCAGCAGCTCGGGACAGAACACTGAAGCTTTCTTT
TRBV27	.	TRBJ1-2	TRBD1	CASSTMTGAYGYTF	TGTGCCAGCAGCACGATGACAGGGGCCTATGGCTACACCTTC
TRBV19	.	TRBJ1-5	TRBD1	CAIAQGSYQPQHF	TGTGCCATTGCACAGGGGAGTTACCAGCCCCAGCATTTT
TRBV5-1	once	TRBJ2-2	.	CASSPWDITGELFF	TGCGCCAGCAGCCCCTGGGACATCACCGGGGAGCTGTTTTTT
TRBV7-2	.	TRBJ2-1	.	CASSQTSGSGRNEQFF	TGTGCCAGCAGCCAAACCTCGGGTAGCGGCAGGAATGAGCAGTTCTTC
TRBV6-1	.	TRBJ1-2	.	CASSDRLDGQLNGYTF	TGTGCCAGCAGTGATCGGCTAGATGGACAGTTGAATGGCTACACCTTC
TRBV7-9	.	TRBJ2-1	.	CASHSPPQPEGEQFF	TGTGCCAGCCACTCGCCCCCCCAGCCCGAGGGTGAGCAGTTCTTC
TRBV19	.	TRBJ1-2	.	CASSIVQGDGYTF	TGTGCCAGTAGTATAGTCCAGGGCGATGGCTACACCTTC
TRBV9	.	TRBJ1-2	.	CASSVMAGVGYTF	TGTGCCAGCAGCGTGATGGCAGGGGTAGGCTACACCTTC
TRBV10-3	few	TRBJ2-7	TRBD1	CAISNLGQGAYEQYF	TGTGCCATCAGTAATTTGGGACAGGGGGCTTACGAGCAGTACTTC
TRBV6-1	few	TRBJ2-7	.	CASSEMGTSVYEQYF	TGTGCCAGCAGTGAAATGGGGACTTCGGTCTACGAGCAGTACTTC
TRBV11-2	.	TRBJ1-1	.	CASSATQNTEAFF	TGTGCCAGCAGCGCCACTCAGAACACTGAAGCTTTCTTT
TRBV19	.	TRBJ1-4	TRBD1	CASSPLQGAREKLFF	TGTGCCAGTAGCCCATTACAGGGGGCACGGGAAAAACTGTTTTTT
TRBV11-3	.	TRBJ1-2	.	CASSSLGGEGYTF	TGTGCCAGCAGCTCCTTAGGAGGAGAGGGCTACACCTTC
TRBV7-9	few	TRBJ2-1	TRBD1	CASSMTGNLINEQFF	TGTGCCAGCAGCATGACAGGGAATCTAATTAATGAGCAGTTCTTC
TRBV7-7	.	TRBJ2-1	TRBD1	CASSFSGTGDEQFF	TGTGCCAGCAGCTTCTCCGGGACAGGGGATGAGCAGTTCTTC
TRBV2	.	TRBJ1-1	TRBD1	CASTRVGTDTEAFF	TGTGCCAGCACTAGAGTAGGGACAGACACTGAAGCTTTCTTT